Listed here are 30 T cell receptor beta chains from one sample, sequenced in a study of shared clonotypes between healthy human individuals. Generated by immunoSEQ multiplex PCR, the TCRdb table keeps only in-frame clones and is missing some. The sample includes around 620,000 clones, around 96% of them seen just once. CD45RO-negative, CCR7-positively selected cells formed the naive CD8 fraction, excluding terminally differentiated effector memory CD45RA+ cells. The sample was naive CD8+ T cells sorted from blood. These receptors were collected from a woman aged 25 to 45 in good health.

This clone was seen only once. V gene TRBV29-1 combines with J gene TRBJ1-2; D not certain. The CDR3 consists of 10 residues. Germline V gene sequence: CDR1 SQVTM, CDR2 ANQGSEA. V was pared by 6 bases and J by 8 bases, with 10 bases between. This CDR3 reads CSVRELGYTF. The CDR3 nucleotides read TGCAGCGTGCGGGAACTCGGCTACACCTTC.

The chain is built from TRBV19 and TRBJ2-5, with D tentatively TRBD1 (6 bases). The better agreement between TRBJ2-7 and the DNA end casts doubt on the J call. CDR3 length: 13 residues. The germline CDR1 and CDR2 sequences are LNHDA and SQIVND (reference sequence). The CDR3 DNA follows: TGTGCCAGTAGCGCGGCAGGGGTCTACGAGCAGTACTTC. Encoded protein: CASSAAGVYEQYF.

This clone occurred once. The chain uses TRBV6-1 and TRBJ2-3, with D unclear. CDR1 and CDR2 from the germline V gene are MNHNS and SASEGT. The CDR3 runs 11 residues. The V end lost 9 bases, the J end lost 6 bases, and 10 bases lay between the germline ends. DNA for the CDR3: TGTGCCAGTAGGTCCTTTGATACGCAGTATTTT. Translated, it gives CASRSFDTQYF.

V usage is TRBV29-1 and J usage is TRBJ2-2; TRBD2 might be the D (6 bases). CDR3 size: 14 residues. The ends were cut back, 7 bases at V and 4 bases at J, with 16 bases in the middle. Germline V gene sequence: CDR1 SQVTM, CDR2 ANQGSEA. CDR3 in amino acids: CSAVPAGRTGELFF. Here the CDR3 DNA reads TGCAGCGCAGTACCAGCGGGCCGCACCGGGGAGCTGTTTTTT.

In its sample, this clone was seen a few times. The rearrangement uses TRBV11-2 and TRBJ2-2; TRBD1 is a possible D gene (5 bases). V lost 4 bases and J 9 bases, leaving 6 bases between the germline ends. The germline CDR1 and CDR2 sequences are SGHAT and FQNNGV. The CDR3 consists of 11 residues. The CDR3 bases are TGTGCCAGCAGCTGGGGCCGGGAGCTGTTTTTT. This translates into CASSWGRELFF.

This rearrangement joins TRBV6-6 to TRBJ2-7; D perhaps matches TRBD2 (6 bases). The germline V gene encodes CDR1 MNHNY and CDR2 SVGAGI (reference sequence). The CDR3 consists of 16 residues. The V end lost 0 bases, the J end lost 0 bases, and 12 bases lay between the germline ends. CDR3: CASSYSERANSYEQYF. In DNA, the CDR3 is TGTGCCAGCAGTTACTCGGAGCGGGCAAACTCCTACGAGCAGTACTTC.

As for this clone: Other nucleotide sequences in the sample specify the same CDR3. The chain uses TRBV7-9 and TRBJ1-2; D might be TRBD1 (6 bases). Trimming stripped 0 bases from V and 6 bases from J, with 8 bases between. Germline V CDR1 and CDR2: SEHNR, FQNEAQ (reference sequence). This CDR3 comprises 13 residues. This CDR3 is CASSLAGGNGYTF. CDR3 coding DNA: TGTGCCAGCAGCTTAGCAGGGGGAAATGGCTACACCTTC.

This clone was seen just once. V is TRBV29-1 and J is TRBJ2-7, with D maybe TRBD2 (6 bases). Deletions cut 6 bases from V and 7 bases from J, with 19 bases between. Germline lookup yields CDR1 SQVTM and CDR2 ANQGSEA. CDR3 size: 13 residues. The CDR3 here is CSVRDSPLGEQYF. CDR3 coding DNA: TGCAGCGTCCGGGACTCCCCTTTGGGAGAGCAGTACTTC.

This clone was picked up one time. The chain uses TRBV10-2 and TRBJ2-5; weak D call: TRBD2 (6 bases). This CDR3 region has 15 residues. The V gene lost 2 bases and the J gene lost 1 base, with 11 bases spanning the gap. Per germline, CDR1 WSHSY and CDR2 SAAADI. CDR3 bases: TGCGCCAGCAGTGAGGCGGGATGGTCCCAAGAGACCCAGTACTTC. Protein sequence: CASSEAGWSQETQYF.

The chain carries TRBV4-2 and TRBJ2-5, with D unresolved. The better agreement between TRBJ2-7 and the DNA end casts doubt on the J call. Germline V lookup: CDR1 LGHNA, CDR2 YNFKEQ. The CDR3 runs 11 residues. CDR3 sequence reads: CASSQGNEQYF. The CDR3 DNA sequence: TGTGCCAGCAGCCAAGGGAACGAGCAGTACTTC.

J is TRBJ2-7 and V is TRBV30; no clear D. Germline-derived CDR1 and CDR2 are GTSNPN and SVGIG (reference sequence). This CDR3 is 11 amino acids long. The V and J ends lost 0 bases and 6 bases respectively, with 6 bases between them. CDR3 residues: CAWSVGPEQYF. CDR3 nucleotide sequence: TGTGCCTGGAGTGTAGGTCCCGAGCAGTACTTC.

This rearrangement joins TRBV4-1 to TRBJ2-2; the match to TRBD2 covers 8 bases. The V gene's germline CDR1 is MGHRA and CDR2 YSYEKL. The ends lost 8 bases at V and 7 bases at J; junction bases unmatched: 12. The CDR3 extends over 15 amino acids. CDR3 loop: CASRQEREFHGELFF. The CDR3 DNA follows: TGCGCCAGCCGTCAGGAGCGGGAGTTCCACGGGGAGCTGTTTTTT.

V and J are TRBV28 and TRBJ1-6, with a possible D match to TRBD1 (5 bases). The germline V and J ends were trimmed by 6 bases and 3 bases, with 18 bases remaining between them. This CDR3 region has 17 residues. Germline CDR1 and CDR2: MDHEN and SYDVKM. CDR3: CASSPSGETFYNSPLHF. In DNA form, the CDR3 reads TGTGCCAGCAGCCCCTCGGGGGAGACTTTCTATAATTCACCCCTCCACTTT. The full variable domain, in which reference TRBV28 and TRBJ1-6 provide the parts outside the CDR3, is DVKVTQSSRYLVKRTGEKVFLECVQDMDHENMFWYRQDPGLGLRLIYFSYDVKMKEKGDIPEGYSVSREKKERFSLILESASTNQTSMYLCASSPSGETFYNSPLHFGNGTRLTVT.

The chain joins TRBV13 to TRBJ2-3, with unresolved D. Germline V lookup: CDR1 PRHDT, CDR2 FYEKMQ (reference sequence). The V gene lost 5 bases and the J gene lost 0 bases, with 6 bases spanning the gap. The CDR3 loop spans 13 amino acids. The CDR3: CASSITSTDTQYF. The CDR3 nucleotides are TGTGCCAGCAGCATCACCAGCACAGATACGCAGTATTTT.

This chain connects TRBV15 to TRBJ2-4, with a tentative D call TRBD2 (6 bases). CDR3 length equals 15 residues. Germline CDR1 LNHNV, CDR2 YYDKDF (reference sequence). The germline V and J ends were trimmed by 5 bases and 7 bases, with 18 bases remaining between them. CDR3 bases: TGTGCCACCAGCGAGATCCGGGGGTCCGGGAACATTCAGTACTTC. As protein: CATSEIRGSGNIQYF.

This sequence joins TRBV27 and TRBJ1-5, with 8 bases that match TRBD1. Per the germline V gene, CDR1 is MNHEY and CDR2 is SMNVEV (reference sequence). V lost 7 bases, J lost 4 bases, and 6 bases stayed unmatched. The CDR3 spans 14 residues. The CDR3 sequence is CASMTGVGNQPQHF. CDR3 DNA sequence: TGTGCCAGCATGACAGGGGTCGGAAATCAGCCCCAGCATTTT.

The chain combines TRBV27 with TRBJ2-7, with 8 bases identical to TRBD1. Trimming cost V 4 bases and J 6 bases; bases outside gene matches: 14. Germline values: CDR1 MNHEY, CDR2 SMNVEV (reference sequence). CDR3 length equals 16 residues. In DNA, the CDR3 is TGTGCCAGCAGTTCCCCTGGACAGGGAGAACCTTCCGAGCAGTACTTC. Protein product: CASSSPGQGEPSEQYF.

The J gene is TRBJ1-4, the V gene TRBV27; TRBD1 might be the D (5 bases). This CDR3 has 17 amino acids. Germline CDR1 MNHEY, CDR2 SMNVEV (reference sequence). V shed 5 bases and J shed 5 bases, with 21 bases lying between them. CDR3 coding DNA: TGTGCCAGCAGTCTAAGGATAATACGAGGGGACAATGAAAAACTGTTTTTT. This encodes CASSLRIIRGDNEKLFF. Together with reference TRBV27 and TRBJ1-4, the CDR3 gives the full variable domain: EAQVTQNPRYLITVTGKKLTVTCSQNMNHEYMSWYRQDPGLGLRQIYYSMNVEVTDKGDVPEGYKVSRKEKRNFPLILESPSPNQTSLYFCASSLRIIRGDNEKLFFGSGTQLSVL.

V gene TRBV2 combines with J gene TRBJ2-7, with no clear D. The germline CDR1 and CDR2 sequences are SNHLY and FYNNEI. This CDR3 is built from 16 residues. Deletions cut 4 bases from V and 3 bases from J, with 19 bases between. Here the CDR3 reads CASSASLYSPNYEQYF. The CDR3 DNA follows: TGTGCCAGCAGTGCCTCCCTGTATTCCCCGAACTACGAGCAGTACTTC.

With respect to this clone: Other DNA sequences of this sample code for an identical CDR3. CDR3 region: CASSGGTGYEQYF. Written as DNA, the CDR3 is TGTGCCAGCAGCGGCGGGACGGGCTACGAGCAGTACTTC. V and J are TRBV27 and TRBJ2-7; possibly TRBD2 for D (6 bases). Trimming removed 6 bases from V and 3 bases from J, with 12 bases in between. Germline CDR1 MNHEY, CDR2 SMNVEV (reference sequence). This CDR3 has 13 amino acids.

CDR3 nucleotides: TGTGCCAGCAGCTTAATTTTTGGACAGGATCCTCTGGGCAATGAGCAGTTCTTC. Translated: CASSLIFGQDPLGNEQFF. This chain links TRBV11-2 with TRBJ2-1; 7 nucleotides match TRBD1. The germline gives CDR1 SGHAT, CDR2 FQNNGV. The length of the CDR3 is 18 residues. The J segment lost 6 bases and the V segment lost 2 bases, leaving 16 bases of the junction unmatched.

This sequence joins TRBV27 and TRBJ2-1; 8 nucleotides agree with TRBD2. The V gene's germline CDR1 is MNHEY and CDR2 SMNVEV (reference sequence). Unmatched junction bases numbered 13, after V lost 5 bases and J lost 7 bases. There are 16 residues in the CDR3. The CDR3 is CASSQQPGLVSNEQFF. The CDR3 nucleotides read TGTGCCAGCAGTCAGCAACCGGGACTAGTTAGTAATGAGCAGTTCTTC.

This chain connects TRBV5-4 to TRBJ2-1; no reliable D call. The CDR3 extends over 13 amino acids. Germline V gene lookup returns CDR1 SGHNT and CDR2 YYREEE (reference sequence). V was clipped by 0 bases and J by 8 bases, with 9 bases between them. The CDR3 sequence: CASSLESQHEQFF. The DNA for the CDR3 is TGTGCCAGCAGCTTGGAATCCCAACATGAGCAGTTCTTC.

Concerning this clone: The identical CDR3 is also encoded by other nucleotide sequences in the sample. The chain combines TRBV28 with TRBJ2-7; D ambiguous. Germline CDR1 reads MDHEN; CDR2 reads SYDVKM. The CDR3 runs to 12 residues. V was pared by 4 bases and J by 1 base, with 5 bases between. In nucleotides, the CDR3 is TGTGCCAGCAGTTGGGGATCCTACGAGCAGTACTTC. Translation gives CASSWGSYEQYF. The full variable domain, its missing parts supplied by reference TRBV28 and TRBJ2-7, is DVKVTQSSRYLVKRTGEKVFLECVQDMDHENMFWYRQDPGLGLRLIYFSYDVKMKEKGDIPEGYSVSREKKERFSLILESASTNQTSMYLCASSWGSYEQYFGPGTRLTVT.

This CDR3 is CASSSGLAGEGVYEQYF. CDR3 DNA: TGTGCCAGTAGTTCGGGACTAGCGGGAGAGGGAGTGTACGAGCAGTACTTC. The chain uses TRBV19 and TRBJ2-7; 14 bases are shared with TRBD2. The CDR3 runs 17 residues. Germline V CDR1 and CDR2: LNHDA, SQIVND (reference sequence). The trim removed 5 bases at V and 4 bases at J, leaving 10 bases unmatched.

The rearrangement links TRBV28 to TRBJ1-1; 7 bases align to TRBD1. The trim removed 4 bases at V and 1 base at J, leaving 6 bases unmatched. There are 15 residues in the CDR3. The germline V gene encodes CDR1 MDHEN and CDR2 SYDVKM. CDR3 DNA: TGTGCCAGCAGTTCCACCTGGACAGGGAACACTGAAGCTTTCTTT. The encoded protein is CASSSTWTGNTEAFF.

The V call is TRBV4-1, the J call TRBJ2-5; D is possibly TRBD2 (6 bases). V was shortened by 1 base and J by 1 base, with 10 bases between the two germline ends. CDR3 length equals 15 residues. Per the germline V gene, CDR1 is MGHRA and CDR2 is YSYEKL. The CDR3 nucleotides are TGCGCCAGCAGCCAAGGGCGGGGACCCCAAGAGACCCAGTACTTC. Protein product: CASSQGRGPQETQYF.

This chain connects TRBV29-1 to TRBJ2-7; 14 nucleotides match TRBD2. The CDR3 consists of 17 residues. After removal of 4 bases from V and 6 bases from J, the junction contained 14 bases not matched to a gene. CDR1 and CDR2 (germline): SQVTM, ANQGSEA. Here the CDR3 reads CSVAGLAGVREWPEQYF. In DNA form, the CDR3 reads TGCAGCGTTGCGGGACTAGCGGGAGTACGGGAGTGGCCCGAGCAGTACTTC.

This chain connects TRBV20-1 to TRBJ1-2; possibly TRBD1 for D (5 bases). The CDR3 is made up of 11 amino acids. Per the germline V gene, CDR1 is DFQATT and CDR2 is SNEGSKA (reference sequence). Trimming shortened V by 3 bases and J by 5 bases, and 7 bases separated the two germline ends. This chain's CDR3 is CSASGGYGYTF. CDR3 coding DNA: TGCAGTGCTAGCGGGGGATATGGCTACACCTTC.

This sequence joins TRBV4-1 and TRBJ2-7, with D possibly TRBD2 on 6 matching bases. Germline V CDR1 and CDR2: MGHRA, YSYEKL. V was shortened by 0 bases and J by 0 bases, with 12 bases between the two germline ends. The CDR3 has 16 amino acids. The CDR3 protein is CASSQDVLASSYEQYF. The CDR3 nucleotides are TGCGCCAGCAGCCAAGACGTTCTAGCGAGCTCCTACGAGCAGTACTTC.